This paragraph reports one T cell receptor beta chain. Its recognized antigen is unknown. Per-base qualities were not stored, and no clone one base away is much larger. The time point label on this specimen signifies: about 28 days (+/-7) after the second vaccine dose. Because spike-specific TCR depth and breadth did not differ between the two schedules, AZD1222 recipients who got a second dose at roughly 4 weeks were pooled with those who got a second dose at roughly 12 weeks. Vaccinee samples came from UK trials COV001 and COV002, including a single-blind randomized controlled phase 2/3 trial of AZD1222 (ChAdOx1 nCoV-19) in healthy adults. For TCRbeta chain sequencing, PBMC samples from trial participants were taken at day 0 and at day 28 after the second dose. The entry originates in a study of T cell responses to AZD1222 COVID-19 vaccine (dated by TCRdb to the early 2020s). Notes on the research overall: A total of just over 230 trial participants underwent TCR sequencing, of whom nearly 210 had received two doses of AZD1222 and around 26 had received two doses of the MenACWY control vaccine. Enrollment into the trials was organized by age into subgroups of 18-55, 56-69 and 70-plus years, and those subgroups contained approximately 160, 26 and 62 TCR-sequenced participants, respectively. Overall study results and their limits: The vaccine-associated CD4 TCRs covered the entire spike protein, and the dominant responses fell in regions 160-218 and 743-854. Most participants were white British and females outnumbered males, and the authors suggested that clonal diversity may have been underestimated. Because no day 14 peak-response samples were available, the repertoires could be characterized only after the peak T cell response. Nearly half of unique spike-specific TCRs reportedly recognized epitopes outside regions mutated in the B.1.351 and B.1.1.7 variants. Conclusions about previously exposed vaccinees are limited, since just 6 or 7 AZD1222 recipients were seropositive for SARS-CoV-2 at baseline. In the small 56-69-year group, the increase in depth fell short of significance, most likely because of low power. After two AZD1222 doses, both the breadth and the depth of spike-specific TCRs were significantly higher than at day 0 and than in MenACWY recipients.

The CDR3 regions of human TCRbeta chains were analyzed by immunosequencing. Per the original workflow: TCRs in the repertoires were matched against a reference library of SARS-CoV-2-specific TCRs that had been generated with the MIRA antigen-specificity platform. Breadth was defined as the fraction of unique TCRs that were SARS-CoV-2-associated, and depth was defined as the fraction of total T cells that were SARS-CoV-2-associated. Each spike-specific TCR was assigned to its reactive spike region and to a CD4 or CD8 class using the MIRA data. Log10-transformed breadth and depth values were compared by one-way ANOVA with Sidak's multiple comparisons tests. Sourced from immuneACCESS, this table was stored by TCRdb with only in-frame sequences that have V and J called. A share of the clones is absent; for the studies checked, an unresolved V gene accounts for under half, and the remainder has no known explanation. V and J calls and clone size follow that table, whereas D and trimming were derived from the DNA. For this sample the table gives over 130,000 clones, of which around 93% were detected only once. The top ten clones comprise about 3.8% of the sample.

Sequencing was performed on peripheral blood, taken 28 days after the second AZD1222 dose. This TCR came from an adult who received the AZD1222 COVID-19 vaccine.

In nucleotide form, the sequence is TGTGCCTGGACCCGGGACTACCCGAACTACAATGAGCAGTTCTTC. It codes for CAWTRDYPNYNEQFF. The rearrangement joined TRBV30 to TRBJ2-1; 7 nucleotides in the junction match TRBD2. CDR1 and CDR2, looked up from the germline V gene (reference sequence), are GTSNPN and SVGIG. Germline trimming: 4 bases from V, 3 bases from J; junction bases outside gene matches: 9. Reading from cysteine to phenylalanine, the CDR3 counts 15 amino acids. The sequence is cut down to CDR3 DNA, 45 bases in frame from base 1.